The subject of this entry is one T cell receptor (beta chain). In germline, CDR1 is SEHNR, CDR2 FQNEAQ (reference sequence). Trimming took 5 bases from V and 5 from J, leaving 15 bases between them. CDR3 length: 15 amino acids. These data belong to a study of PD-L1 blockade in urothelial cancer. Assay used: immunoSEQ multiplex PCR; TCRdb lists only in-frame clones, some missing. In the table there are 85,000 to 90,000 clones, 89% of which are singletons. Time point denoted: pretreatment peripheral blood. The genes are TRBV7-9 and TRBJ1-4; possibly TRBD1 for D (6 bases). This TCR was sampled from a woman of 80 years or more with urothelial cancer. This sample comprised PBMCs, obtained around atezolizumab (anti-PD-L1) treatment. The DNA for the CDR3 is TGTGCCAGCAGCCAGACGACAGGATCCAATGAAAAACTGTTTTTT. Translated: CASSQTTGSNEKLFF.